This T cell receptor beta chain stems from a study of siplizumab effects on memory and regulatory T cells. Study-level results: Alloreactive sequences traceable to unstimulated CD4+ memory cells declined significantly under siplizumab. The study did not confirm that proliferating Tregs from siplizumab cultures were suppressive.

J gave up 4 bases and V 3 bases, and 13 bases lay outside the gene matches. The germline gives CDR1 SGDLS, CDR2 YYNGEE. The CDR3 runs 16 residues. Assayed TCR templates numbered some 9.3 x 10^4 for each sample. Produced via immunoSEQ multiplex PCR; TCRdb's table is partial and in-frame only. The table includes tens of thousands of clones, under 95% detected once. On this clone: Its antigen is as yet unknown.

The chain combines TRBV9 with TRBJ2-7; 7 bases map to TRBD1. The source material was CD8+ T cells sorted from blood. The source of this sequence is a human donor in good health. The CDR3 DNA sequence: TGTGCCAGCAGCGGCGCCGCCGAGGGGGCGAAATACGAGCAGTACTTC. It yields the protein CASSGAAEGAKYEQYF.